This T cell receptor (beta chain) was profiled in a study of T cell repertoires in cytomegalovirus infection. Study summary: CMV infection plus the matching HLA type was flagged by public TCR beta signatures. Study-wide findings and caveats: HLA-C-restricted CMV-specific TCR beta clonotypes were dominant in the ex vivo response.

TCRdb reanalysed the reads using MiXCR and keeps one entry per CDR3 protein. The table has 600,000 to 800,000 distinct CDR3 sequences, roughly 24% seen once. This clonotype was seen a few times. The antigen remains undetermined. A read error may account for a junction end that differs from germline. Per germline, CDR1 MGHRA and CDR2 YSYEKL. This CDR3 has 11 amino acids. The clonotype comes from a human donor in good health (CMV status not recorded). Some clones in this sample may be carry-over from other donors' samples. Sequenced sample: CD8+ T cells from PBMCs. The chain employs TRBV4-1 and TRBJ1-1; weak D call: TRBD1 (5 bases). The CDR3 nucleotides read TGTGCCAGCAGCCAGGGCCGTGAAGCTTTCTTT. Protein sequence: CASSQGREAFF.